Each of the 18 T cell receptor beta chains below was sequenced from the same sample in a study of blood T cell repertoires in COVID-19. TCRdb keeps only in-frame clones here, not all; method: immunoSEQ multiplex PCR. This table has roughly 250,000 clones, 70% to 85% appearing once. Sequenced: peripheral blood. These TCRs come from a woman of 80 years or more with acute or convalescent COVID-19.

This clone was seen only once. The rearrangement links TRBV28 to TRBJ1-2; D might be TRBD1 (6 bases). Germline assignment: CDR1 MDHEN and CDR2 SYDVKM. The CDR3 runs to 12 residues. Trimming cost V 6 bases and J 8 bases, with 13 bases left between them. This CDR3 is CASRYREQGYTF. CDR3 coding DNA: TGTGCCAGCAGATACAGGGAACAGGGCTACACCTTC.

The J gene is TRBJ2-7, the V gene TRBV5-1, with a possible D match to TRBD2 (5 bases). This CDR3 has 14 residues. Trimming left V 3 bases short and J 2 bases short, with 12 bases between. CDR1 is SGHRS, CDR2 YFSETQ, per germline. The CDR3 coding sequence is TGCGCCAGCAGCTCACGGACTGAAACCTACGAGCAGTACTTC. Translating gives CASSSRTETYEQYF.

This rearrangement joins TRBV5-1 to TRBJ1-6; 11 bases match TRBD1. The J segment lost 9 bases and the V segment lost 2 bases, leaving 4 bases of the junction unmatched. Germline V gene lookup returns CDR1 SGHRS and CDR2 YFSETQ. The CDR3 is 15 residues long. Written as DNA, the CDR3 is TGCGCCAGCAGCTTCCAGGACAGGGGGCTTTCACCCCTCCACTTT. It translates to CASSFQDRGLSPLHF. Variable domain in full (rest from reference TRBV5-1 and TRBJ1-6): KAGVTQTPRYLIKTRGQQVTLSCSPISGHRSVSWYQQTPGQGLQFLFEYFSETQRNKGNFPGRFSGRQFSNSRSEMNVSTLELGDSALYLCASSFQDRGLSPLHFGNGTRLTVT.

J is TRBJ2-7 and V is TRBV5-1, with TRBD1 matching 10 bases. With V trimmed by 4 bases and J by 2 bases, 6 bases remained unmatched. CDR3 size: 15 residues. Germline assignment: CDR1 SGHRS and CDR2 YFSETQ. Written as DNA, the CDR3 is TGCGCCAGCAGCACAGCCGGGACAGGGGCCTACGAGCAGTACTTC. Translating it yields CASSTAGTGAYEQYF.

V usage is TRBV5-1 and J usage is TRBJ1-2, with D possibly being TRBD1 (6 bases). Trimming shortened V by 4 bases and J by 2 bases, and 15 bases separated the two germline ends. Germline V gene sequence: CDR1 SGHRS, CDR2 YFSETQ. The CDR3 runs 15 residues. Here the CDR3 reads CASSPRDTGNYGYTF. The CDR3 DNA reads TGCGCCAGCAGCCCCCGGGATACAGGGAACTATGGCTACACCTTC.

This chain connects TRBV6-5 to TRBJ1-1; D possibly corresponds to TRBD1 (5 bases). The CDR3 runs 15 residues. Germline V gene data show CDR1 as MNHEY and CDR2 as SVGAGI. Trimming pared 6 bases from V and 1 base from J, leaving 15 bases between. The CDR3 sequence: CASRESGAGNTEAFF. The DNA of the CDR3 is TGTGCCAGCAGGGAGAGTGGGGCTGGGAACACTGAAGCTTTCTTT.

This rearrangement joins TRBV4-2 to TRBJ2-2; 12 nucleotides line up with TRBD2. Germline V lookup: CDR1 LGHNA, CDR2 YNFKEQ. This CDR3 spans 19 amino acids. V lost 4 bases, J lost 0 bases, and 9 bases stayed unmatched. CDR3 DNA: TGTGCCAGCAGCCCCAAGTCTAGCGGGGGGGCGACGAACACCGGGGAGCTGTTTTTT. The encoded protein is CASSPKSSGGATNTGELFF.

This clone was picked up one time. The rearrangement joins TRBV3-1 (or the pseudogene TRBV3-2) to TRBJ1-1; maybe TRBD1 (6 bases). CDR1 is LGHDT and CDR2 is YNNKEL in the germline V gene (reference sequence). This CDR3 region has 13 residues. With 4 bases removed from V and 5 bases from J, the gap between germline ends came to 11 bases. The CDR3 DNA reads TGTGCCAGCAGCCCGGACAGTAAAACTGAAGCTTTCTTT. Protein sequence: CASSPDSKTEAFF.

The chain joins TRBV28 to TRBJ1-1; D gene unclear. Germline CDR1 MDHEN, CDR2 SYDVKM. The CDR3 runs to 14 residues. V lost 7 bases to trimming and J lost 7 bases, with 19 bases between them. This CDR3 reads CASTPPSRVGEAFF. The CDR3 nucleotides are TGTGCCAGCACTCCCCCCAGTCGGGTGGGTGAAGCTTTCTTT. The whole variable domain, remainder taken from reference TRBV28 and TRBJ1-1, is DVKVTQSSRYLVKRTGEKVFLECVQDMDHENMFWYRQDPGLGLRLIYFSYDVKMKEKGDIPEGYSVSREKKERFSLILESASTNQTSMYLCASTPPSRVGEAFFGQGTRLTVV.

V gene TRBV7-9 combines with J gene TRBJ1-6, with 8 nucleotides matching TRBD1. There are 16 residues in the CDR3. The V gene end was trimmed by 3 bases and the J gene end by 9 bases; junction bases not matched to a gene: 10. Per germline, CDR1 SEHNR and CDR2 FQNEAQ (reference sequence). The CDR3 is CASSFGTRDRTSPLHF. Here the CDR3 DNA reads TGTGCCAGCAGCTTCGGGACCCGGGACAGGACTTCACCCCTCCACTTT.

The rearrangement joins TRBV12-3 or TRBV12-4 to TRBJ2-5; 7 bases match TRBD2. Trimming removed 2 bases from V and 4 bases from J; junction bases left unmatched: 1. CDR3 length equals 13 residues. CDR3 loop: CASSLPGGETQYF. The CDR3 nucleotides read TGTGCCAGCAGTTTACCGGGGGGAGAGACCCAGTACTTC.

This chain joins TRBV27 and TRBJ2-1; TRBD2 aligns across 8 bases. The CDR3 covers 16 residues. Germline assignment: CDR1 MNHEY and CDR2 SMNVEV (reference sequence). After removal of 7 bases from V and 5 bases from J, the junction contained 13 bases not matched to a gene. The CDR3 loop is CASTRQLAGGDNEQFF. CDR3 coding DNA: TGTGCCAGCACTCGTCAACTCGCGGGGGGAGACAATGAGCAGTTCTTC.

The chain joins TRBV27 to TRBJ1-1; D is unclear. Trimming removed 3 bases from V and 2 bases from J, with 7 bases in between. In germline, CDR1 is MNHEY, CDR2 SMNVEV (reference sequence). This CDR3 is 13 amino acids long. The CDR3 is CASSFRVNTEAFF. The CDR3 DNA sequence: TGTGCCAGCAGTTTTCGGGTTAACACTGAAGCTTTCTTT.

The chain has TRBV2 and TRBJ2-7, with TRBD1 matching 7 bases. Germline CDR1 is SNHLY and CDR2 is FYNNEI. The CDR3 totals 18 residues. Trimming took 0 bases from V and 3 from J; bases not matched to a gene: 14. Here the CDR3 DNA reads TGTGCCAGCAGTGAAGCGCTCCCTGGACAGGTTTCCAACTACGAGCAGTACTTC. Its protein product is CASSEALPGQVSNYEQYF.

This CDR3 reads CASSFRGRPDTGELFF. The CDR3 region has the DNA TGTGCCAGCAGCTTCAGGGGGCGACCCGACACCGGGGAGCTGTTTTTT. The chain uses TRBV5-4 and TRBJ2-2, with 8 bases matching TRBD1. The CDR3 length is 16 residues. Per germline, CDR1 SGHNT and CDR2 YYREEE (reference sequence). After removal of 2 bases from V and 3 bases from J, the junction contained 6 bases not matched to a gene.

This rearrangement joins TRBV9 to TRBJ1-2; 7 bases are a match to TRBD1. The V gene end was trimmed by 4 bases and the J gene end by 8 bases; junction bases not matched to a gene: 14. In germline, CDR1 is SGDLS, CDR2 YYNGEE. The CDR3 runs to 15 residues. The CDR3 reads CASSPGGTARWGYTF. The CDR3 DNA sequence: TGTGCCAGCAGCCCGGGGGGGACAGCCCGTTGGGGCTACACCTTC.

The chain carries TRBV19 and TRBJ2-5; 9 bases are a match to TRBD1. The CDR3 is 13 amino acids. The trim removed 6 bases at V and 2 bases at J, leaving 1 base unmatched. In germline, CDR1 is LNHDA, CDR2 SQIVND (reference sequence). In nucleotides, the CDR3 is TGTGCCAGTAGGGACAGGGGACAAGAGACCCAGTACTTC. Amino acid sequence: CASRDRGQETQYF. Full variable domain (remainder filled in from reference TRBV19 and TRBJ2-5): DGGITQSPKYLFRKEGQNVTLSCEQNLNHDAMYWYRQDPGQGLRLIYYSQIVNDFQKGDIAEGYSVSREKKESFPLTVTSAQKNPTAFYLCASRDRGQETQYFGPGTRLLVL.

The rearrangement links TRBV12-3 or TRBV12-4 to TRBJ2-3; D might be TRBD2 (5 bases). V lost 2 bases, J lost 5 bases, and 8 bases lay in between. The CDR3 sequence is 13 residues long. The CDR3 here is CASSLMGEDTQYF. Here the CDR3 DNA reads TGTGCCAGCAGTTTAATGGGAGAAGATACGCAGTATTTT.